This is a list of T cell receptor beta chains from one sample in a study of cytomegalovirus exposure and HLA in healthy donors. Data came from immunoSEQ multiplex PCR; TCRdb stores just in-frame clones and leaves some out. The data show 100,000 to 150,000 clones, 74% seen once. The sequenced sample consisted of PBMCs. The source is a woman aged 45-59 years in good health and CMV-seropositive. The CDR3 runs from the conserved cysteine through the conserved F or W. A D gene is named only where the DNA matches it firmly. The size of a clone is reported for some rows only, either as once, few or many, or as a class for expanded clones.

CASSGTDSLGGYTF,TGTGCCAGCAGCGGCACGGACAGTCTGGGGGGCTACACCTTC,TRBV25-1,-,-,TRBJ1-2
CASSETGGVEKLFF,TGTGCCAGCAGTGAGACAGGGGGAGTTGAAAAACTGTTTTTT,TRBV5-5,TRBD1,-,TRBJ1-4
CASSVISGIMKSGKLFF,TGTGCCAGCAGTGTTATCAGTGGAATAATGAAGAGCGGAAAACTGTTTTTT,TRBV2,-,-,TRBJ1-4
CATSRGGNLGGELFF,TGTGCCACCAGCAGGGGCGGGAATCTGGGCGGGGAGCTGTTTTTT,TRBV15,-,-,TRBJ2-2
CASRPGGRLNTEAFF,TGTGCCAGCAGGCCGGGGGGCAGGTTGAACACTGAAGCTTTCTTT,TRBV2,-,-,TRBJ1-1
CASAHPSSGNTIYF,TGTGCCAGCGCCCACCCGAGCTCTGGAAACACCATATATTTT,TRBV7-2,-,-,TRBJ1-3
CAIRHGQGSTGANVLTF,TGTGCCATCAGGCACGGACAGGGGTCTACGGGGGCCAACGTCCTGACTTTC,TRBV10-3,TRBD1,-,TRBJ2-6
CASSFPTGSEQYF,TGTGCCAGCAGCTTCCCGACGGGAAGCGAGCAGTACTTC,TRBV11-2,-,-,TRBJ2-7
CASSSYRDSEAFF,TGTGCCAGTAGTTCATACCGGGACAGTGAAGCTTTCTTT,TRBV19,TRBD1,-,TRBJ1-1
CAIRGSGGDNSPLHF,TGTGCCATCAGGGGGAGCGGAGGGGATAATTCACCCCTCCACTTT,TRBV10-3,-,-,TRBJ1-6
CASSLGRTDSNYGYTF,TGTGCCAGCAGCTTAGGCCGGACAGACTCTAACTATGGCTACACCTTC,TRBV11-3,-,-,TRBJ1-2
CASSLRRGGALNTGELFF,TGTGCCAGCAGCTTAAGGCGGGGGGGGGCGCTTAACACCGGGGAGCTGTTTTTT,TRBV7-2,TRBD2,-,TRBJ2-2
CASSLDSHQPQHF,TGCGCCAGCAGCTTGGACAGCCATCAGCCCCAGCATTTT,TRBV5-1,-,-,TRBJ1-5
CASSRGGLDEGNTIYF,TGCGCCAGCAGCCGCGGGGGGCTAGACGAGGGAAACACCATATATTTT,TRBV4-1,-,-,TRBJ1-3
CASGDRGDTGELFF,TGCGCCAGCGGAGACAGGGGTGACACCGGGGAGCTGTTTTTT,TRBV5-1,TRBD1,-,TRBJ2-2
CASSLAGRDEKLFF,TGTGCCAGCAGCTTAGCGGGCAGGGATGAAAAACTGTTTTTT,TRBV7-7,-,-,TRBJ1-4
CASSEGQGGYGYTF,TGTGCCAGCAGTGAGGGACAGGGGGGCTATGGCTACACCTTC,TRBV6-1,TRBD1,once,TRBJ1-2
CASSFGVLTRENEKLFF,TGCGCCAGCAGCTTTGGGGTGCTGACAAGGGAGAATGAAAAACTGTTTTTT,TRBV5-1,-,-,TRBJ1-4
CSISESDSRRSPLHF,TGTTCCATCAGTGAGTCAGACAGTAGAAGATCACCCCTCCACTTT,TRBV10-3,-,-,TRBJ1-6
CASSPGTSVTYEQYF,TGTGCCAGCAGTCCCGGGACTAGCGTTACTTACGAGCAGTACTTC,TRBV6-5,TRBD2,-,TRBJ2-7
CASSLGGFPGYEQYF,TGTGCCAGCAGCTTAGGAGGATTCCCCGGCTACGAGCAGTACTTC,TRBV11-2,-,-,TRBJ2-7
CASSSPWGRGANNEQFF,TGTGCCAGCAGCTCGCCCTGGGGGCGGGGGGCCAACAATGAGCAGTTCTTC,TRBV7-8,TRBD2,few,TRBJ2-1
CAWSPPGGVVTNTQYF,TGTGCCTGGAGTCCCCCGGGGGGCGTCGTCACAAATACGCAGTATTTT,TRBV30,-,-,TRBJ2-3
CASSLVPGTADGYTF,TGTGCCAGCAGCTTAGTGCCGGGGACAGCGGATGGCTACACCTTC,TRBV7-2,TRBD1,once,TRBJ1-2
CASSVQTGVEAFF,TGTGCCAGCAGCGTACAGACAGGGGTTGAAGCTTTCTTT,TRBV9,TRBD1,-,TRBJ1-1
CASSSGNEQYF,TGTGCCAGCAGTTCAGGGAACGAGCAGTACTTC,TRBV6-5,-,-,TRBJ2-7
CASSTGGTNYGYTF,TGTGCCAGCAGCACGGGGGGTACTAACTATGGCTACACCTTC,TRBV5-4,-,-,TRBJ1-2
CASRSSVTDEQYF,TGTGCCAGCCGTTCTAGCGTAACCGACGAGCAGTACTTC,TRBV2,-,few,TRBJ2-7
CASSLALAGGQETQYF,TGTGCCAGCAGCCTAGCGCTAGCGGGGGGGCAAGAGACCCAGTACTTC,TRBV4-2,TRBD2,-,TRBJ2-5
CASSGGAFRTDTQYF,TGCGCCAGCAGTGGGGGAGCGTTCCGCACAGATACGCAGTATTTT,TRBV10-1,-,-,TRBJ2-3
CASSIQSGSSGNTIYF,TGTGCCAGTAGTATCCAATCGGGTAGCTCTGGAAACACCATATATTTT,TRBV19,-,-,TRBJ1-3
CASSVEQGSSYEQYF,TGTGCCAGCAGTGTGGAGCAGGGAAGCTCCTACGAGCAGTACTTC,TRBV2,-,-,TRBJ2-7
CASSQVGERGGAGELFF,TGTGCCAGCAGCCAAGTAGGGGAGCGGGGGGGGGCCGGGGAGCTGTTTTTT,TRBV4-2,TRBD2,-,TRBJ2-2
CASSQDWGQGLSYEQYF,TGCGCCAGCAGCCAAGATTGGGGACAGGGCCTTTCCTACGAGCAGTACTTC,TRBV4-1,TRBD1,-,TRBJ2-7
CASSLDRIGGAAFF,TGTGCCAGCAGCTTAGATCGGATTGGGGGCGCAGCTTTCTTT,TRBV11-2,-,-,TRBJ1-1
CAISDGSGKSDTQYF,TGTGCCATCAGTGATGGTTCAGGGAAATCAGATACGCAGTATTTT,TRBV10-3,-,-,TRBJ2-3
CSVAPSSGNEQFF,TGCAGCGTTGCTCCCTCGAGCGGGAATGAGCAGTTCTTC,TRBV29-1,-,-,TRBJ2-1
CASSLTSGGFRAGELFF,TGTGCCAGCAGCTTGACTAGCGGGGGGTTTCGGGCCGGGGAGCTGTTTTTT,TRBV5-4,TRBD2,-,TRBJ2-2
CASSPRTGLVEQYF,TGTGCCAGCAGCCCGCGGACAGGGTTAGTCGAGCAGTACTTC,TRBV6-5,TRBD1,-,TRBJ2-7
CASNPPGGYGYPF,TGTGCCAGCAACCCACCGGGGGGCTATGGCTACCCCTTC,TRBV5-6,-,-,TRBJ1-2
CAWGTGLDQPQHF,TGTGCCTGGGGTACTGGGCTGGATCAGCCCCAGCATTTT,TRBV30,-,once,TRBJ1-5
CASRSTGSSYEQYF,TGCGCCAGCCGGAGCACAGGTAGCTCCTACGAGCAGTACTTC,TRBV4-1,-,-,TRBJ2-7